The 26 T cell receptor beta chains below were found in one sample sequenced in a study of T cells in Graves' hyperthyroidism and ophthalmopathy. Amplification of TCR beta CDR3 regions used RNA as the template. The HTBI primer set was used in a first-round RT-PCR of the TCR CDR3. TCRdb reprocessed the multiplex PCR reads with MiXCR, giving one entry per CDR3 protein. Of around 490,000 distinct CDR3 sequences in the sample, about 20% were seen once. The sequencing sample was made of blood. These receptors all come from a man between 40 and 49 years old with Graves' ophthalmopathy.

The gene calls are TRBV9 and TRBJ2-2; weak D call: TRBD1 (5 bases). CDR1 is SGDLS, CDR2 YYNGEE, per germline. This CDR3 is built from 12 residues. Trimming took 3 bases from V and 9 from J, leaving 9 bases between them. This chain's CDR3 is CASSAEDRELFF. The CDR3 nucleotides read TGTGCCAGCAGCGCAGAGGACAGGGAGCTGTTTTTT.

The V call is TRBV6-2 or TRBV6-3, the J call TRBJ2-5, with 13 bases fitting TRBD2. Germline lookup yields CDR1 MNHEY and CDR2 SVGEGT. CDR3 length: 16 residues. V trimming: 5 bases; J trimming: 5 bases; junction bases outside the gene matches: 8. CDR3 DNA: TGTGCCAGCAGTCGGACTAGCGGGAGATGGGAGGAGACCCAGTACTTC. It is translated as CASSRTSGRWEETQYF.

This chain uses TRBV19 with TRBJ2-4; a weak D match, TRBD2 (5 bases). This CDR3 has 18 amino acids. Germline V gene sequence: CDR1 LNHDA, CDR2 SQIVND (reference sequence). V lost 4 bases, J lost 3 bases, and 22 bases lay in between. The CDR3 loop reads CASSSQGVVGRSKNIQYF. CDR3 DNA sequence: TGTGCCAGTAGTAGTCAAGGTGTGGTGGGGAGAAGCAAAAACATTCAGTACTTC.

This clonotype was seen only a few times. For the CDR3, the DNA is TGCAGTGCCAGCTCAAACCTAGCGACCTCCTACGAGCAGTACTTC. Residues: CSASSNLATSYEQYF. V gene TRBV20-1 combines with J gene TRBJ2-7, with D perhaps TRBD2 (6 bases). The germline CDR1 and CDR2 sequences are DFQATT and SNEGSKA (reference sequence). Between the trimmed V and J ends, which lost 6 bases and 0 bases, there was a span of 18 bases. The CDR3 covers 15 residues.

The rearrangement uses TRBV7-2 and TRBJ1-1; 9 bases line up with TRBD1. Germline V gives CDR1 SGHTA, CDR2 FQGNSA. CDR3 length equals 15 residues. Trimming at V came to 5 bases and at J to 5 bases, leaving 9 bases not matched to a gene. In nucleotides, the CDR3 is TGTGCCAGCAGCATACAGGGGGCGATTGTGACTGAAGCTTTCTTT. Translating gives CASSIQGAIVTEAFF.

The chain links TRBV5-1 to TRBJ2-7, with 7 nucleotides matching TRBD1. This CDR3 spans 16 amino acids. V was pared by 4 bases and J by 5 bases, with 15 bases of the junction left unmatched. Germline V gives CDR1 SGHRS, CDR2 YFSETQ. CDR3 sequence reads: CASSTGNPTGHHEQYF. DNA of the CDR3: TGCGCCAGCAGCACCGGAAATCCGACAGGGCACCACGAGCAGTACTTC.

This clonotype was observed a handful of times. This sequence joins TRBV20-1 and TRBJ2-1; perhaps TRBD2 as D (7 bases). Germline loops: CDR1 DFQATT, CDR2 SNEGSKA (reference sequence). The CDR3 runs to 15 residues. V lost 0 bases and J 3 bases, leaving 12 bases between the germline ends. The DNA for the CDR3 is TGCAGTGCTAGAGATTTAGGGGGGGTCTACAATGAGCAGTTCTTC. Translated, it gives CSARDLGGVYNEQFF.

This clonotype was seen many times. J is TRBJ2-7 and V is TRBV13, with 10 bases fitting TRBD2. This CDR3 comprises 16 residues. Germline V gene lookup returns CDR1 PRHDT and CDR2 FYEKMQ (reference sequence). V lost 2 bases, J lost 4 bases, and 8 bases stayed unmatched. The CDR3 DNA reads TGTGCCAGCAGCTTATGGAGGCTAGCGGGAGTTTACGAGCAGTACTTC. Residues: CASSLWRLAGVYEQYF.

This clonotype has a handful of counts. V usage is TRBV30 and J usage is TRBJ2-5; D is uncertain. CDR3 length equals 11 residues. Between the trimmed V and J ends, which lost 3 bases and 5 bases, there was a span of 7 bases. Germline values: CDR1 GTSNPN, CDR2 SVGIG (reference sequence). CDR3 amino acids: CAWREWETQYF. CDR3 sequence (DNA): TGTGCCTGGAGGGAGTGGGAGACCCAGTACTTC.

The chain couples TRBV18 to TRBJ2-3, with D maybe TRBD2 (5 bases). Trimming left V 3 bases short and J 6 bases short, with 16 bases between. CDR3 length: 15 residues. The germline V gene has CDR1 KGHSH and CDR2 LQKENI. The CDR3 reads CASSPEGLPTDTQYF. In DNA form, the CDR3 reads TGTGCCAGCTCACCTGAAGGACTCCCAACCGATACGCAGTATTTT.

The sample holds many counts of this clonotype. The J gene is TRBJ2-7, the V gene TRBV11-2, with a possible D match to TRBD1 (5 bases). Germline assignment: CDR1 SGHAT and CDR2 FQNNGV. This CDR3 is 14 amino acids long. V was pared by 5 bases and J by 0 bases, with 11 bases between. CDR3 residues: CASSPSGNSYEQYF. CDR3 in DNA: TGTGCCAGCAGCCCCTCAGGGAACTCCTACGAGCAGTACTTC.

This sequence joins TRBV24-1 and TRBJ2-3; tentatively, D is TRBD1 (6 bases). The CDR3 contains 16 residues. The germline V and J ends were trimmed by 3 bases and 10 bases, with 22 bases remaining between them. Germline V gene lookup returns CDR1 KGHDR and CDR2 SFDVKD. In nucleotides, the CDR3 is TGTGCCACCAGTGATCAGAAGAGGACAGTTGACTACGCGCAGTATTTT. Protein sequence: CATSDQKRTVDYAQYF.

This clonotype has a handful of counts. The chain is built from TRBV5-1 and TRBJ2-7, with 7 bases matching TRBD2. The CDR3 has 17 residues. The V gene end was trimmed by 10 bases and the J gene end by 3 bases; junction bases not matched to a gene: 22. The V gene's germline CDR1 is SGHRS and CDR2 YFSETQ. The CDR3 spells CAVQPHGGGRIFYEQYF. The CDR3 DNA reads TGCGCCGTCCAGCCCCATGGTGGCGGGAGAATATTCTACGAGCAGTACTTC.

DNA of the CDR3: TGTGCCAGCAGTGAGGGTCCCGGACAGGGTGGATACGAGCAGTACTTC. This sequence encodes CASSEGPGQGGYEQYF. The chain combines TRBV2 with TRBJ2-7, with TRBD1 matching over 8 bases. V was clipped by 3 bases and J by 4 bases; unmatched bases: 11. The CDR3 has 16 residues. In germline, CDR1 is SNHLY, CDR2 FYNNEI.

The sample holds a few counts of this clonotype. The chain employs TRBV29-1 and TRBJ1-1; 7 bases agree with TRBD1. The V gene's germline CDR1 is SQVTM and CDR2 ANQGSEA. J was trimmed by 0 bases and V by 1 base; bases with no gene match: 2. CDR3 length equals 14 residues. In nucleotides, the CDR3 is TGCAGCGTTGAAGGGGGACAGCTGAACACTGAAGCTTTCTTT. As protein: CSVEGGQLNTEAFF.

This clonotype was recorded a few times. The chain carries TRBV28 and TRBJ2-1; D gene uncertain. The CDR3 is 13 amino acids. From germline, CDR1 is MDHEN and CDR2 SYDVKM. V lost 6 bases, J lost 4 bases, and 10 bases lay in between. For the CDR3, the DNA is TGTGCCAGCAGCGGCGGATATTACAATGAGCAGTTCTTC. This encodes CASSGGYYNEQFF.

This clonotype was recorded many times. This rearrangement joins TRBV3-1 to TRBJ2-1; D ambiguous. The CDR3 covers 15 residues. CDR1 is LGHDT and CDR2 is YNNKEL in the germline V gene (reference sequence). Trimming shortened V by 4 bases and J by 4 bases, and 14 bases separated the two germline ends. The CDR3 nucleotides are TGTGCCAGCAGCCCCGATCGGCAGGAATACAATGAGCAGTTCTTC. It translates to CASSPDRQEYNEQFF.

The chain employs TRBV29-1 and TRBJ2-7, with TRBD1 matching 9 bases. Looked up from germline, CDR1 is SQVTM and CDR2 is ANQGSEA. With V trimmed by 0 bases and J by 0 bases, 3 bases remained unmatched. The CDR3 sequence is 15 residues long. CDR3 protein: CSVEEHRGLSYEQYF. CDR3 DNA: TGCAGCGTTGAAGAACACAGGGGGCTCTCCTACGAGCAGTACTTC.

The rearrangement joins TRBV20-1 to TRBJ2-3; TRBD2 matches at 9 bases. The CDR3 loop spans 15 amino acids. V lost 5 bases, J lost 4 bases, and 10 bases stayed unmatched. Per the germline V gene, CDR1 is DFQATT and CDR2 is SNEGSKA (reference sequence). The CDR3 DNA reads as TGCAGTGCTCGCCCTGCGGGAGGGTGGGCAGATACGCAGTATTTT. This encodes CSARPAGGWADTQYF.

Only a few counts were recorded for this clonotype. J is TRBJ2-1 and V is TRBV7-9, with TRBD2 matching over 12 bases. Losses at the gene ends were 3 bases for V and 0 bases for J; bases not matched to a gene: 6. The germline gives CDR1 SEHNR, CDR2 FQNEAQ (reference sequence). This CDR3 contains 18 residues. CDR3 sequence: CASSFELAGGFSYNEQFF. The CDR3 region has the DNA TGTGCCAGCAGCTTTGAACTAGCGGGGGGCTTCTCCTACAATGAGCAGTTCTTC.

The chain carries TRBV19 and TRBJ1-1; 12 bases map to TRBD1. Germline loops: CDR1 LNHDA, CDR2 SQIVND (reference sequence). The CDR3 is 16 residues long. V shed 10 bases, J shed 3 bases, and the junction held 12 bases outside the gene matches. CDR3 in amino acids: CATNPGTGGADTEAFF. The CDR3 DNA sequence: TGTGCCACCAATCCCGGGACAGGGGGCGCCGACACTGAAGCTTTCTTT.

The chain has TRBV2 and TRBJ2-3; D unresolved. The CDR3 is 15 amino acids. V lost 6 bases and J lost 0, with 13 bases in between. Germline CDR1 and CDR2: SNHLY and FYNNEI. The DNA of the CDR3 is TGTGCCAGCAGACTTGGACCCCTGAGCACAGATACGCAGTATTTT. Its translation: CASRLGPLSTDTQYF.

The V call is TRBV10-3, the J call TRBJ2-1; D is ambiguous. Looked up from germline, CDR1 is ENHRY and CDR2 is SYGVKD. V was shortened by 6 bases and J by 7 bases, with 13 bases between the two germline ends. The CDR3 spans 13 residues. CDR3 in amino acids: CAIRTVVENEQFF. The DNA of the CDR3 is TGTGCCATCAGGACTGTCGTAGAGAATGAGCAGTTCTTC.

The chain employs TRBV5-6 and TRBJ1-1, with D uncertain. Germline values: CDR1 SGHDT, CDR2 YYEEEE. CDR3 length: 14 amino acids. The V end was cut by 5 bases, the J end by 5 bases, with 16 bases between. CDR3 protein: CASSPDTIGTEAFF. The CDR3 DNA follows: TGTGCCAGCAGTCCCGACACGATTGGGACTGAAGCTTTCTTT.

In this sample, this clonotype turned up many times. The chain recombines TRBV28 with TRBJ2-7; TRBD1 might be the D (7 bases). Per the germline V gene, CDR1 is MDHEN and CDR2 is SYDVKM. The CDR3 spans 17 residues. Deletions cut 7 bases from V and 2 bases from J, with 24 bases between. The CDR3 reads CASTPPGGKYTAYEQYF. CDR3 bases: TGTGCCAGCACCCCGCCAGGGGGGAAATATACAGCCTACGAGCAGTACTTC.

This clonotype turned up a few times. The V call is TRBV20-1, the J call TRBJ2-2, with TRBD2 matching 11 bases. J gave up 0 bases and V 4 bases, and 4 bases lay outside the gene matches. The CDR3 extends over 16 amino acids. Germline V gene data show CDR1 as DFQATT and CDR2 as SNEGSKA (reference sequence). CDR3 residues: CSATRLAGPNTGELFF. CDR3 coding DNA: TGCAGTGCTACACGACTAGCGGGGCCGAACACCGGGGAGCTGTTTTTT.